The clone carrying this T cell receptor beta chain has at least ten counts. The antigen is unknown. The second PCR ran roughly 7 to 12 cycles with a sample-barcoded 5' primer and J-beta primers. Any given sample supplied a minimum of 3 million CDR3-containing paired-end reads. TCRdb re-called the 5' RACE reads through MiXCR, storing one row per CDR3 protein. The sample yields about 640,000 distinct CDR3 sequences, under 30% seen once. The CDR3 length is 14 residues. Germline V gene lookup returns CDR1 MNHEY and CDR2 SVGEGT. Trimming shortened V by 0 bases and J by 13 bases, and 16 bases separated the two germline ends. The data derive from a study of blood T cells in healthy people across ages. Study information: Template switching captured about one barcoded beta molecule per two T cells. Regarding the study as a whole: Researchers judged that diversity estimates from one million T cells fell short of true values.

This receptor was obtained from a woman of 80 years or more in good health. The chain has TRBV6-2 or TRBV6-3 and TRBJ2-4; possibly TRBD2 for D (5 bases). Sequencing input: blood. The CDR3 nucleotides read TGTGCCAGCAGTTACTCGACTAAAGGTCAGAACCAGTACTTC. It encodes CASSYSTKGQNQYF.